This T cell receptor (beta chain) was sequenced in a study of patients and donors after allogeneic stem cell transplantation (dated by TCRdb to between 2020 and 2021). Looking up the germline V gene yields CDR1 SQVTM and CDR2 ANQGSEA. The CDR3, cysteine through phenylalanine, is 12 amino acids long. The read is trimmed to its CDR3 DNA, 36 bases read in frame from base 1. Trimming at the junction amounts to 3 bases on V and 2 bases on J, and the germline ends lie 6 bases apart. In its sample, this clonotype was seen a few times. The antigen this receptor binds is unknown. No base quality values were provided; no much bigger clone lies one nucleotide off. The protocol used for the library was RT-PCR. The sequencer listed for this sample is NextSeq 550. TCRdb itself trimmed the public reads at Q25 with fastp, ran MiXCR and retained productive beta chains. Each CDR3 protein appears once, grouped with its most common genes and DNA. This sample has about 230,000 distinct CDR3 sequences in its table, and 11% to 15% of those were observed once. Around a tenth of the sample is in the top ten clones.

This clonotype was sampled from a human donor who was either an allogeneic HSCT recipient or a stem cell or donor lymphocyte infusion donor (not recorded which). It is not recorded whose cells these are; they may come from a transplant donor. The specimen sequenced was blood, either unsorted or a sorted T cell fraction (not recorded which). The chain is assembled from TRBV29-1 and TRBJ2-3; no confident D gene assignment can be made. The CDR3 protein sequence reads: CSVEEYTDTQYF. The DNA sequence is as follows: TGCAGCGTTGAGGAGTACACAGATACGCAGTATTTT.